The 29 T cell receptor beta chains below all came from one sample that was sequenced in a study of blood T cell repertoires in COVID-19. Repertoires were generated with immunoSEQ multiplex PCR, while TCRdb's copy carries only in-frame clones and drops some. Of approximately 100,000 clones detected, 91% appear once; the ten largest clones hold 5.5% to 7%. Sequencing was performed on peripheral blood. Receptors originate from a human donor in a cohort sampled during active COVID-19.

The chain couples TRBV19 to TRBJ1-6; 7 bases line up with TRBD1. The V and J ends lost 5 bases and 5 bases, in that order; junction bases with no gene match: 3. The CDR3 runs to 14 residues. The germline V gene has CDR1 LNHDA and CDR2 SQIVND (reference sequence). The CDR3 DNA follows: TGTGCCAGTAGTTTTACAGGGGATAATTCACCCCTCCACTTT. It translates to CASSFTGDNSPLHF.

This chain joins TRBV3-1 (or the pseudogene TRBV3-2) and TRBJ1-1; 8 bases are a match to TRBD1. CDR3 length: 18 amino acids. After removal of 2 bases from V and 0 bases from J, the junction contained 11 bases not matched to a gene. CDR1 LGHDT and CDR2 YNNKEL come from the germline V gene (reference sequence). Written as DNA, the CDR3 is TGTGCCAGCAGCCAACAAAGGAGGACAGGGACCATGAACACTGAAGCTTTCTTT. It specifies CASSQQRRTGTMNTEAFF.

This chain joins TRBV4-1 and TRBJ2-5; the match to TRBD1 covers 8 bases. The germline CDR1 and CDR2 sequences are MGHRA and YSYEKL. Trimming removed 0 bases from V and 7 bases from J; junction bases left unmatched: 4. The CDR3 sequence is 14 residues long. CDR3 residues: CASSQDVDRGTQYF. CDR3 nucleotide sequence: TGCGCCAGCAGCCAAGATGTCGACAGGGGGACCCAGTACTTC.

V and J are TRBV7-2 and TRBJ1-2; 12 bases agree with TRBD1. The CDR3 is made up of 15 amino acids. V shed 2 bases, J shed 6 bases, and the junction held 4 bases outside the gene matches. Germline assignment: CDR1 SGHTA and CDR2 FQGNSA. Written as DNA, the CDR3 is TGTGCCAGCAGCTTATGGGGGACAGGGGGCGATGGCTACACCTTC. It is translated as CASSLWGTGGDGYTF.

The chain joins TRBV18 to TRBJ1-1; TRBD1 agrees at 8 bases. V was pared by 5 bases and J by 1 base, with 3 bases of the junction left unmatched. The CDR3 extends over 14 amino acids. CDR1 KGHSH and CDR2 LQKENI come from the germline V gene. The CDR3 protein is CASSFGTGNTEAFF. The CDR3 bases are TGTGCCAGCTCATTCGGGACAGGGAACACTGAAGCTTTCTTT.

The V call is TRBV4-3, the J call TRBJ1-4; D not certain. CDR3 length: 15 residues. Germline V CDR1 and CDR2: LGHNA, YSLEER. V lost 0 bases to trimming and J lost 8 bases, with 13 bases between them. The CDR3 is CASSQEPLGGEKLFF. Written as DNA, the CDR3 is TGCGCCAGCAGCCAAGAGCCCCTTGGAGGCGAAAAACTGTTTTTT.

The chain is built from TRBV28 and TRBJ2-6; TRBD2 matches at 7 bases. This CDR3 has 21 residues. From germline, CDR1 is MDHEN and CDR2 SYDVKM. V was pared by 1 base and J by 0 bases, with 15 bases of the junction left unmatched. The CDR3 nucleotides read TGTGCCAGCAGTTTATTTTTGGTTGGGGAGGGCCCTGGCTCTGGGGCCAACGTCCTGACTTTC. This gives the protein CASSLFLVGEGPGSGANVLTF.

The CDR3 loop reads CASSQGASDSPLHF. As DNA, the CDR3 is TGTGCCAGCAGTCAGGGGGCTTCTGATTCACCCCTCCACTTT. The rearrangement joins TRBV25-1 to TRBJ1-6; 8 bases agree with TRBD1. From germline, CDR1 is MGHDK and CDR2 SYGVNS. The trim removed 5 bases at V and 8 bases at J, leaving 5 bases unmatched. This CDR3 region has 14 residues.

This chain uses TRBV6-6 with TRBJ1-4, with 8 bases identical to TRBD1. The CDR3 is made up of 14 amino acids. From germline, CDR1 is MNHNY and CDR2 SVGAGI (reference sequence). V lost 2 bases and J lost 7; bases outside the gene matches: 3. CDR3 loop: CASSYPGGGEKLFF. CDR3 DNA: TGTGCCAGCAGTTACCCAGGGGGCGGTGAAAAACTGTTTTTT.

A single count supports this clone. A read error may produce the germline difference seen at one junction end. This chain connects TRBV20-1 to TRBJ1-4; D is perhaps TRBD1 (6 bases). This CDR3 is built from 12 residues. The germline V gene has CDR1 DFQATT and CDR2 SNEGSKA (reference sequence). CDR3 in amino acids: CSASRLGQITGF. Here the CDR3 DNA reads TGCAGTGCTAGTAGACTGGGACAAATAACAGGTTTT.

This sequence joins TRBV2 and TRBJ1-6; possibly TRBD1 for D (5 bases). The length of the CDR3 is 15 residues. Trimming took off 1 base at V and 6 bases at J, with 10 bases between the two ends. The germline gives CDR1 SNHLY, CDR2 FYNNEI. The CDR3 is CASSEVLRGNSPLHF. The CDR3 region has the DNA TGTGCCAGCAGTGAAGTTCTAAGGGGTAATTCACCCCTCCACTTT.

CDR3 in DNA: TGTGCCAGCAGCCTATCGGACTTCTCGTACCAAGAGACCCAGTACTTC. As protein: CASSLSDFSYQETQYF. The rearrangement uses TRBV3-1 (or the pseudogene TRBV3-2) and TRBJ2-5; tentative D call: TRBD2 (5 bases). V lost 4 bases, J lost 0 bases, and 15 bases lay in between. The CDR3 sequence is 16 residues long. Germline loops: CDR1 LGHDT, CDR2 YNNKEL (reference sequence).

The CDR3 DNA follows: TGTGCCTGGAGACGGACATGGACCCCAATAGCTTTCTTT. Translation gives CAWRRTWTPIAFF. The chain recombines TRBV30 with TRBJ1-1; TRBD1 might be the D (5 bases). V was pared by 3 bases and J by 10 bases, with 18 bases between. The V gene's germline CDR1 is GTSNPN and CDR2 SVGIG (reference sequence). The CDR3 is made up of 13 amino acids.

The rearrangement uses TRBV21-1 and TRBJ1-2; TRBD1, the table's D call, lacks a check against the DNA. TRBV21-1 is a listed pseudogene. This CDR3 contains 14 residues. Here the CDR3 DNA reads TGTGCCAGCAGCTTTTCACAGGGGGCCTCTAACTACACCTTC. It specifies CASSFSQGASNYTF.

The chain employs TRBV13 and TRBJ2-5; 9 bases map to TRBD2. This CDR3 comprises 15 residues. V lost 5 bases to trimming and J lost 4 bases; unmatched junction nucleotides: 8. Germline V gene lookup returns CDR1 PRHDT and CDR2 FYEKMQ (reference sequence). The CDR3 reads CASSRTSGHTETQYF. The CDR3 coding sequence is TGTGCCAGCAGCCGAACTAGCGGGCACACAGAGACCCAGTACTTC.

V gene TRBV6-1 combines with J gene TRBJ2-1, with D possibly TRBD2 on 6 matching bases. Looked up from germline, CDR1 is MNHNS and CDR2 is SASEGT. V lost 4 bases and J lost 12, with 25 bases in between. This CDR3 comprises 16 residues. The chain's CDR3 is CASSVNRDGGTIRQFF. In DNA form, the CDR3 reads TGTGCCAGCAGTGTAAACCGGGACGGGGGTACAATTAGGCAGTTCTTC.

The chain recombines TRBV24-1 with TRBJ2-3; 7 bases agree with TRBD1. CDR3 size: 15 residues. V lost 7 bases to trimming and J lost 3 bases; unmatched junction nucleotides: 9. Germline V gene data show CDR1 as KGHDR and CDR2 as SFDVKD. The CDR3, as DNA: TGTGCCACCAGCAGTGACAGGGCAAGAACAGATACGCAGTATTTT. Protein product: CATSSDRARTDTQYF.

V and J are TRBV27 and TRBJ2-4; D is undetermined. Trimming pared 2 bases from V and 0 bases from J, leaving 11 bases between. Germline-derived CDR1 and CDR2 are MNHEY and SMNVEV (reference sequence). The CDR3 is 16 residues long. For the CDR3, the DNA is TGTGCCAGCAGTTTAGCCGTACTGCTAGCCAAAAACATTCAGTACTTC. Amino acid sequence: CASSLAVLLAKNIQYF.

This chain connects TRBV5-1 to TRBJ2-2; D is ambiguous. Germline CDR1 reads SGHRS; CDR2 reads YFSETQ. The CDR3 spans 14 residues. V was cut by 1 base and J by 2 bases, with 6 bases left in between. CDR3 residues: CASSLLTNTGELFF. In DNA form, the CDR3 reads TGCGCCAGCAGCTTGTTGACTAACACCGGGGAGCTGTTTTTT.

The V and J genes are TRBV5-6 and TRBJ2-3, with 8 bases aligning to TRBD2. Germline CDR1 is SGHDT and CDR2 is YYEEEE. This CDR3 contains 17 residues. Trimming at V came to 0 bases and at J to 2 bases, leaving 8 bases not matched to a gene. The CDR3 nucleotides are TGTGCCAGCAGCTTGGGGTGGCGGGGGGCTCTCACAGATACGCAGTATTTT. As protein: CASSLGWRGALTDTQYF.

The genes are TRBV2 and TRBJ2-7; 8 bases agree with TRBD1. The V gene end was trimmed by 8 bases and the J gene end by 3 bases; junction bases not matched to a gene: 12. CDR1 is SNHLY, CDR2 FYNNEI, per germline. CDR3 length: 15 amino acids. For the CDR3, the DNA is TGTGCCAGCGGGAAGACAGGACAGGGAAACTACGAGCAGTACTTC. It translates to CASGKTGQGNYEQYF.

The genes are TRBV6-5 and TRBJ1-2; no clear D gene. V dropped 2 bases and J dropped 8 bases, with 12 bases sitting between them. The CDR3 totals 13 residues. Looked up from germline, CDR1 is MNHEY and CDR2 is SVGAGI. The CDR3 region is CASSYQVLGGYTF. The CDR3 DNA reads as TGTGCCAGCAGTTACCAGGTTTTAGGCGGCTACACCTTC.

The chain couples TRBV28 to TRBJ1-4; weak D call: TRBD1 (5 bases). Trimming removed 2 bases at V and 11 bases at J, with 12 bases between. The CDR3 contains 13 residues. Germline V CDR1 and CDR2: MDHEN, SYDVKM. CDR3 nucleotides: TGTGCCAGCAGTTTAACAGGTTCGAGGAAACTGTTTTTT. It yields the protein CASSLTGSRKLFF.

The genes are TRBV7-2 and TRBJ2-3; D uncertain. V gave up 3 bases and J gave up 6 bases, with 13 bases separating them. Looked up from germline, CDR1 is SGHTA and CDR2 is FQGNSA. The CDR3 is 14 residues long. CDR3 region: CASSLVANKDTQYF. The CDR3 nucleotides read TGTGCCAGCAGCTTGGTAGCTAATAAGGATACGCAGTATTTT.

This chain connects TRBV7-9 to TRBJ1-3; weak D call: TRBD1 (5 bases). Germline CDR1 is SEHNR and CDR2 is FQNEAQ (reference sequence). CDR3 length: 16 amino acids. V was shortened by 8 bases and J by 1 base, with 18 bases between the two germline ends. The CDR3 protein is CASPPPRQTSGNTIYF. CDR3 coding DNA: TGTGCCAGCCCCCCCCCAAGACAGACTTCTGGAAACACCATATATTTT.

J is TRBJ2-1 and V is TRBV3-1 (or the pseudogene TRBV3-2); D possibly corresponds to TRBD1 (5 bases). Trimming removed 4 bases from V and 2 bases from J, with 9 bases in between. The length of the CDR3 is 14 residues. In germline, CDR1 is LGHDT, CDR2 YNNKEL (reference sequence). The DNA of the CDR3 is TGTGCCAGCAGCCCAAGGGGTACCTACAATGAGCAGTTCTTC. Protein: CASSPRGTYNEQFF.

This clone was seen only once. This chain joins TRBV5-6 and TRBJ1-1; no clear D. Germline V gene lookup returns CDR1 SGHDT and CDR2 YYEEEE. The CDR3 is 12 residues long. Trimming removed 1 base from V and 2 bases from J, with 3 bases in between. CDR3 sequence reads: CASSLHNTEAFF. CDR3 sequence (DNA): TGTGCCAGCAGCTTGCATAACACTGAAGCTTTCTTT. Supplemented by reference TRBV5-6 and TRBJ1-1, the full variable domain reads DAGVTQSPTHLIKTRGQQVTLRCSPKSGHDTVSWYQQALGQGPQFIFQYYEEEERQRGNFPDRFSGHQFPNYSSELNVNALLLGDSALYLCASSLHNTEAFFGQGTRLTVV.

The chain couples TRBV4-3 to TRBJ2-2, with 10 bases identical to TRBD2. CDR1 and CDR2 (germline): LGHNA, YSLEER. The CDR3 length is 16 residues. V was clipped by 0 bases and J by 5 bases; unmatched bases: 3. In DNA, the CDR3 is TGCGCCAGCAGCCAAGATCTAGCGGGGGAAACCGGGGAGCTGTTTTTT. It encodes CASSQDLAGETGELFF.

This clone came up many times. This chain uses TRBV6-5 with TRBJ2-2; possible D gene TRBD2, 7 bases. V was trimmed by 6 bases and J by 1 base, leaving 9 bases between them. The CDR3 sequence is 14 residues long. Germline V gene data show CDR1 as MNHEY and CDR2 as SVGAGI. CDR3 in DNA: TGTGCCAGCAGGGGGGGGCGGAACACCGGGGAGCTGTTTTTT. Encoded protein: CASRGGRNTGELFF.